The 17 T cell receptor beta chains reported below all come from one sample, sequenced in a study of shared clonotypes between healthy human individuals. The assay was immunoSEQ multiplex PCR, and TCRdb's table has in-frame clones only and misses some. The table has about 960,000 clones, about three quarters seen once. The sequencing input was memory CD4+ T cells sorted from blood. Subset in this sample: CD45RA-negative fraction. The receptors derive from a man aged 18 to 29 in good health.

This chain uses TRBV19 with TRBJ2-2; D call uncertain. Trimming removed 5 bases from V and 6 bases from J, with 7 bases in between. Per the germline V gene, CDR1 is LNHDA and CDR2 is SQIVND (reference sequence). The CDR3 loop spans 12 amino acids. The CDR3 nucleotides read TGTGCCAGTAGTCGGTTCCCCGGGGAGCTGTTTTTT. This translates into CASSRFPGELFF.

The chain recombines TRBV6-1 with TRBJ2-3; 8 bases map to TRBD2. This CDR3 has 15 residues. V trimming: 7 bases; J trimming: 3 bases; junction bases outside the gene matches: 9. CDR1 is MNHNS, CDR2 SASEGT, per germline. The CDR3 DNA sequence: TGTGCCAGCATCCGGGGGGGCCTGGGGACAGATACGCAGTATTTT. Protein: CASIRGGLGTDTQYF.

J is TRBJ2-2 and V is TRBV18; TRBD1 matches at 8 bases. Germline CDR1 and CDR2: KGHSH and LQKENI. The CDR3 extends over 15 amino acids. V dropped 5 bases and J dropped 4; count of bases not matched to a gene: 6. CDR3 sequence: CASSAQGVRTGELFF. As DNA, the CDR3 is TGTGCCAGCTCAGCACAGGGGGTCCGCACCGGGGAGCTGTTTTTT. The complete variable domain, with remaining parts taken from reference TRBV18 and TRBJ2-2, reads NAGVMQNPRHLVRRRGQEARLRCSPMKGHSHVYWYRQLPEEGLKFMVYLQKENIIDESGMPKERFSAEFPKEGPSILRIQQVVRGDSAAYFCASSAQGVRTGELFFGEGSRLTVL.

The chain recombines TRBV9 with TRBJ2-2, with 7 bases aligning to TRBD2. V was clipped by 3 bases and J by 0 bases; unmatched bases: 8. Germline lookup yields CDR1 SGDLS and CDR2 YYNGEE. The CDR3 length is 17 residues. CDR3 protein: CASSGRPGTTNTGELFF. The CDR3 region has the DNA TGTGCCAGCAGCGGACGCCCCGGGACTACGAACACCGGGGAGCTGTTTTTT.

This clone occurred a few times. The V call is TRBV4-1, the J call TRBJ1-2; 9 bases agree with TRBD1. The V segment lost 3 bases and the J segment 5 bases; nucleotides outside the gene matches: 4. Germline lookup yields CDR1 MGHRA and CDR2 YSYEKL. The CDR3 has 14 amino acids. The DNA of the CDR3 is TGCGCCAGCAGCCATAACAGGGGGCAGTATGGCTACACCTTC. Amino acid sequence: CASSHNRGQYGYTF.

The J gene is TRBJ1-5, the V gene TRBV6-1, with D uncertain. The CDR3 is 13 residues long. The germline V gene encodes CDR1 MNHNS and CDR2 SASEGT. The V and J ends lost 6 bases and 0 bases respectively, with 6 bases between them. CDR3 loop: CASRLGSNQPQHF. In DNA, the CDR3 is TGTGCCAGCAGACTGGGTAGCAATCAGCCCCAGCATTTT.

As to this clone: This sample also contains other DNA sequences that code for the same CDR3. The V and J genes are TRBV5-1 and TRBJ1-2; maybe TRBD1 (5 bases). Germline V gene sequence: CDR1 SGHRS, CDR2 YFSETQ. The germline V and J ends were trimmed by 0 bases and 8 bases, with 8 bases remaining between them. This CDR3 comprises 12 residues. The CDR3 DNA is TGCGCCAGCAGCTTGGAGAGGGGAGGCTACACCTTC. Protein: CASSLERGGYTF.

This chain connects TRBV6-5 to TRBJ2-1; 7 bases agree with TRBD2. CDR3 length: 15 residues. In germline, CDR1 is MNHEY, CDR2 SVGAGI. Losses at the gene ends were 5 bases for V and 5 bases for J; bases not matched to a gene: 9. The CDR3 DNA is TGTGCCAGCAGTCTACGACTAGCAGGGAACAATGAGCAGTTCTTC. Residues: CASSLRLAGNNEQFF.

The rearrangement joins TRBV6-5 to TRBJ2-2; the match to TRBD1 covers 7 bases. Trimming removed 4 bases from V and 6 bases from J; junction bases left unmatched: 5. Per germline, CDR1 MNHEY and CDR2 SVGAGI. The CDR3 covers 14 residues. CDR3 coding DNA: TGTGCCAGCAGTTCATGGACAGGCGCCGGGGAGCTGTTTTTT. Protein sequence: CASSSWTGAGELFF.

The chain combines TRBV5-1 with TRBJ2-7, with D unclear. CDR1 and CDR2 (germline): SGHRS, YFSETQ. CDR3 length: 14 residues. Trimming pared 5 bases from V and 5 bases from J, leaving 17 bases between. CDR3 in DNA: TGCGCCAGCAGGGGCGCGGCTAGGCGCGACGAGCAGTACTTC. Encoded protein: CASRGAARRDEQYF. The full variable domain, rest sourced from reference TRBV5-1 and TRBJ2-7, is KAGVTQTPRYLIKTRGQQVTLSCSPISGHRSVSWYQQTPGQGLQFLFEYFSETQRNKGNFPGRFSGRQFSNSRSEMNVSTLELGDSALYLCASRGAARRDEQYFGPGTRLTVT.

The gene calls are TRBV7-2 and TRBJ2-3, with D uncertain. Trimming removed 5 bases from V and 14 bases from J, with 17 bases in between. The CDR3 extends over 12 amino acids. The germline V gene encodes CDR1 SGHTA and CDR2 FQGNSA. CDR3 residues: CASSHLGSWGYF. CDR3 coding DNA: TGTGCCAGCAGCCATCTCGGCAGCTGGGGGTATTTT. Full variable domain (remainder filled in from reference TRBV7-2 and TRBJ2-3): GAGVSQSPSNKVTEKGKDVELRCDPISGHTALYWYRQSLGQGLEFLIYFQGNSAPDKSGLPSDRFSAERTGGSVSTLTIQRTQQEDSAVYLCASSHLGSWGYFGPGTRLTVL.

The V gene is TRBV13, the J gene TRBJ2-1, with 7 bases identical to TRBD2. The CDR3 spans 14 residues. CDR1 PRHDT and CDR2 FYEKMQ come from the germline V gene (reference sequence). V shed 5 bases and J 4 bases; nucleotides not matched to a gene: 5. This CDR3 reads CASSRLAAYNEQFF. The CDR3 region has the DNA TGTGCCAGCAGCCGACTAGCTGCTTACAATGAGCAGTTCTTC.

CDR3 region: CASSSLGREFWYEQFF. CDR3 nucleotide sequence: TGTGCCAGCAGCTCCCTGGGGCGGGAATTCTGGTATGAGCAGTTCTTC. The chain combines TRBV7-9 with TRBJ2-1; D perhaps matches TRBD2 (6 bases). Germline values: CDR1 SEHNR, CDR2 FQNEAQ (reference sequence). This CDR3 contains 16 residues. The germline V and J ends were trimmed by 4 bases and 8 bases, with 21 bases remaining between them.

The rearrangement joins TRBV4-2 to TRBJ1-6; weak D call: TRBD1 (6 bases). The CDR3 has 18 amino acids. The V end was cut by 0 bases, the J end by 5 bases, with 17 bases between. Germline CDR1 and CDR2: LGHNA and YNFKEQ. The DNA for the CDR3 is TGTGCCAGCAGCCAAGACCTATCCCGGGCAGGGGATAATTCACCCCTCCACTTT. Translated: CASSQDLSRAGDNSPLHF.

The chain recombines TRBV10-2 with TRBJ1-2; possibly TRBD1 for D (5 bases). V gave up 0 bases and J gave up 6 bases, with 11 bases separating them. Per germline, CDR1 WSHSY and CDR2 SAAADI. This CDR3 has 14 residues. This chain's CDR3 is CASSESIGAHGYTF. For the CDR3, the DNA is TGCGCCAGCAGTGAGTCGATCGGGGCGCATGGCTACACCTTC.

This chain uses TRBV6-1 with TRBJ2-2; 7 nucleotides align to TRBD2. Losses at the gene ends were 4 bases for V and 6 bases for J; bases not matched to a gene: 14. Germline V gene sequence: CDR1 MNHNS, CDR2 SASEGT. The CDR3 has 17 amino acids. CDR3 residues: CASSGAAGLPRAGELFF. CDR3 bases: TGTGCCAGCAGTGGGGCAGCGGGGCTACCGAGGGCCGGGGAGCTGTTTTTT.

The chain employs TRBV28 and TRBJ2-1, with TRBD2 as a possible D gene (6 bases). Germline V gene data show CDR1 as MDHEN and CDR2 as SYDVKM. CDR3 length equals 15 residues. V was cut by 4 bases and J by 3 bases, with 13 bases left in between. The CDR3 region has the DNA TGTGCCAGCAGTTCCGCGGGACCGTACTACAATGAGCAGTTCTTC. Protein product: CASSSAGPYYNEQFF.